Listed below are T cell receptor beta chains from one sample, sequenced in a study of T cells in Graves' hyperthyroidism and ophthalmopathy. TCRdb re-called the multiplex PCR reads with MiXCR, one entry per CDR3 protein. The sample carries roughly 290,000 distinct CDR3 sequences, about 17% recorded once. Specimen: blood. Receptors were obtained from a woman between 55 and 75 years old with Graves' ophthalmopathy. Both conserved end residues are trimmed from each CDR3. Rows may omit the clone size; those that give it use once, few, many or a size class.

TRBV4-3,few,TRBJ2-3,ASSQHAASGASTDTQY
TRBV6-1,NA,TRBJ1-2,ASRATGGNYGYT
TRBV7-9,many,TRBJ1-6,ASRTTGYSPLH
TRBV27,many,TRBJ2-3,ASSGDTQY
TRBV24-1,many,TRBJ2-3,ATSDAGQGGADTQY
TRBV7-2,many,TRBJ2-7,ASSSNPGAYEQY
TRBV12-3/TRBV12-4,many,TRBJ2-2,ASSANRGGTGELF
TRBV2,many,TRBJ2-3,ASGSENTDTQY
TRBV27,few,TRBJ2-2,ASTSPGRVGGELF
TRBV4-3,many,TRBJ2-3,ASSQDVADTQY
TRBV12-3/TRBV12-4,many,TRBJ1-3,ASSLNSGNTIY
TRBV5-1,NA,TRBJ1-4,ASSFTGSATNEKLF
TRBV10-3,NA,TRBJ2-2,AIMGQGGTGELF
TRBV5-5,NA,TRBJ1-2,ASSLVVGAINYGYT
TRBV6-2/TRBV6-3,few,TRBJ2-3,ASSYVTGQGGSTDTQY
TRBV2,many,TRBJ2-7,AITTAYEQY
TRBV2,many,TRBJ1-6,ASTQGRGYNSPLH
TRBV18,many,TRBJ2-1,ASSPPNLAGGHNEQF
TRBV27,many,TRBJ1-6,ASSLYDRANSPLH
TRBV5-1,NA,TRBJ2-7,ASSSSNEQY
TRBV20-1,many,TRBJ1-4,SAKKHGDEKLF
TRBV9,NA,TRBJ2-5,ASTTGGQETQY